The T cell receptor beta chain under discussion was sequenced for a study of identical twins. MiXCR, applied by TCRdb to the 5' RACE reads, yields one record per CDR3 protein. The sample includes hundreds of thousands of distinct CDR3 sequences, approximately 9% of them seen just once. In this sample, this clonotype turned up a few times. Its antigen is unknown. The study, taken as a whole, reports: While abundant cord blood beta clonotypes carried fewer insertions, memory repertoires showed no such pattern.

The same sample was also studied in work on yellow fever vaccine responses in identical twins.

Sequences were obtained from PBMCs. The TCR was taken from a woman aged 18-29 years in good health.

CDR3 protein: CASSLAWRTGELFF. DNA of the CDR3: TGTGCCAGCAGTTTAGCCTGGAGGACCGGGGAGCTGTTTTTT. The rearrangement uses TRBV27 and TRBJ2-2; D is perhaps TRBD2 (5 bases). The CDR3 is 14 amino acids. The V end lost 2 bases, the J end lost 5 bases, and 9 bases lay between the germline ends. The germline gives CDR1 MNHEY, CDR2 SMNVEV (reference sequence).